A selection of T cell receptor beta chains follows, all from one sample in a study of OX40 agonist ivuxolimab in advanced cancers. TCRdb's table, derived via immunoSEQ multiplex PCR, lists solely in-frame clones and lacks some. Of about 77,000 clones detected, around 92% appear once; the ten largest clones hold approximately 2.4%. Sequences were derived from CD4+ or CD8+ T cells sorted from blood, sampled in a trial of the OX40 agonist ivuxolimab. These receptors were obtained from an adult with an advanced solid tumor such as melanoma, head and neck, liver or kidney cancer. CDR3s include the opening cysteine and the closing phenylalanine or tryptophan. Fields, in order: clone size, J gene, V gene, D gene, CDR3 DNA, CDR3 protein. The D gene is left open where the match is weak. A clone size is listed for some rows: how often the clone was seen (once, few, many), or a class if it is expanded.

.,TRBJ1-2,TRBV6-5,TRBD1,TGTGCCAGCAGTTACTCGGGGACAGGGCCCTATGGCTACACCTTC,CASSYSGTGPYGYTF
.,TRBJ1-5,TRBV5-8,.,TGTGCCAGCAGCTTGGGAAATCAGCCCCAGCATTTT,CASSLGNQPQHF
.,TRBJ2-7,TRBV27,TRBD1,TGTGCCAGCAGTTCGGGACAGGGTACCTACGAGCAGTACTTC,CASSSGQGTYEQYF
few,TRBJ2-3,TRBV2,.,TGTGCCAGCGGGGCCGGGGGTGGTGCGCAGTATTTT,CASGAGGGAQYF
.,TRBJ2-7,TRBV28,TRBD1,TGTGCCAGCAGTCCCCTGGACAGGAGGGAGCAGTACTTC,CASSPLDRREQYF
.,TRBJ2-7,TRBV4-1,.,TGCGCCAGCAGCCAAACAGCGCGGGAGCAGTACTTC,CASSQTAREQYF
.,TRBJ1-5,TRBV6-1,.,TGTGCCAGCACTCCCGTCTATAGCAATCAGCCCCAGCATTTT,CASTPVYSNQPQHF
.,TRBJ2-1,TRBV27,TRBD2,TGTGCCAGCATGCCGGGGGGGCTCCATGAGCAGTTCTTC,CASMPGGLHEQFF
.,TRBJ1-2,TRBV29-1,.,TGCAGCGTTTCAACGGGGGGGGACCACTATGGCTACACCTTC,CSVSTGGDHYGYTF
.,TRBJ2-5,TRBV25-1,.,TGTGCCAGCAGTGAATATCAAGGGCCGGGAGAGACCCAGTACTTC,CASSEYQGPGETQYF
.,TRBJ2-6,TRBV6-6,.,TGTGCCTGCTCCCAATCTGGGGCCAACGTCCTGACTTTC,CACSQSGANVLTF
.,TRBJ2-7,TRBV6-5,.,TGTGCCAGCAGCCCGGGACCTATCAGCGAGCAGTACTTC,CASSPGPISEQYF
.,TRBJ2-6,TRBV6-1,TRBD1,TGTGGTACAGGGGATGGCTCTGGGGCCAACGTCCTGACTTTC,CGTGDGSGANVLTF
.,TRBJ2-5,TRBV27,.,TGTGCCAGCAGTTTACGGACGGCACAAGAGACCCAGTACTTC,CASSLRTAQETQYF
.,TRBJ1-1,TRBV11-2,TRBD1,TGTGCCAGCAGCTCCGCCGGGACAGGTGCTCCGAACACTGAAGCTTTCTTT,CASSSAGTGAPNTEAFF
.,TRBJ2-7,TRBV10-3,TRBD2,TGTGCCATCAGCCTCGGGACTAGCGGGGGGACCCTGGGGGAGCAGTACTTC,CAISLGTSGGTLGEQYF
.,TRBJ2-5,TRBV7-2,TRBD2,TGTGCCAGCAGCTTAGCGCTGGGACTAGCGGGGGGGCGAGAAGAGACCCAGTACTTC,CASSLALGLAGGREETQYF
.,TRBJ2-5,TRBV5-1,TRBD1,TGCGCCAGCAGCATCGGACAGGGGCTGGAGACCCAGTACTTC,CASSIGQGLETQYF
.,TRBJ1-2,TRBV28,.,TGTGCCAGCCAAAACGGACCGTTTTGGGGCTACACCTTC,CASQNGPFWGYTF
.,TRBJ1-2,TRBV6-5,.,TGTGCCAGCAGTCAAGGGGGGGGCTACACCTTC,CASSQGGGYTF
.,TRBJ1-4,TRBV5-5,.,TGTGCCAGCAGCTTCCGACAGTACCCAACTAATGAAAAACTGTTTTTT,CASSFRQYPTNEKLFF
.,TRBJ2-2,TRBV5-1,TRBD2,TGCGCCAGCAGCTTGGATGGTAGCGGGGGCACCAACACCGGGGAGCTGTTTTTT,CASSLDGSGGTNTGELFF
.,TRBJ1-1,TRBV10-3,.,TGTGCCATCAGTACCATGGGGGCCGGGACTGAAGCTTTCTTT,CAISTMGAGTEAFF
.,TRBJ2-1,TRBV5-1,.,TGCGCCAGCAGCTTGGAGGGGTGGGGGAGCTCCTACAATGAGCAGTTCTTC,CASSLEGWGSSYNEQFF
.,TRBJ1-2,TRBV5-1,.,TGCGCCAGCAGCTTGGACAGGCCCGGGGTTGGCTACACCTTC,CASSLDRPGVGYTF
.,TRBJ2-7,TRBV5-1,TRBD2,TGCGCCAGCAGCTACCTTGGGACTAGCGGGAGTAGCGAGCAGTACTTC,CASSYLGTSGSSEQYF
.,TRBJ2-5,TRBV4-1,.,TGCGCCAGCAGCCCCCCCCGGGGCGGAGGGGAGACCCAGTACTTC,CASSPPRGGGETQYF
.,TRBJ1-1,TRBV7-9,.,TGTGCCAGCACCCTACAGGTTGGAGCTTTCTTT,CASTLQVGAFF
.,TRBJ1-6,TRBV27,.,TGTGCCAGCAGTTTGAGGAGGGCCGGTTCACCCCTCCACTTT,CASSLRRAGSPLHF
.,TRBJ1-5,TRBV5-1,.,TGCGCCAGCAGCTCCGGGACGCCGGAAGGGCCCCAGCATTTT,CASSSGTPEGPQHF
.,TRBJ2-7,TRBV29-1,TRBD1,TGCAGCGTCGAACGAGGACAGGGCTACGAGCAGTACTTC,CSVERGQGYEQYF
.,TRBJ1-1,TRBV19,.,TGTGCCAGTAGTATATCGTCGGGGGGAGGGACTGAAGCTTTCTTT,CASSISSGGGTEAFF
.,TRBJ1-3,TRBV28,.,TGTGCCAGCAGTTTAACTCCCGGGAGCTACTCTGGAAACACCATATATTTT,CASSLTPGSYSGNTIYF
.,TRBJ2-1,TRBV7-8,.,TGTGCCAGCAGCAAAATAACGGGATCCTCGACCTACAATGAGCAGTTCTTC,CASSKITGSSTYNEQFF
.,TRBJ2-7,TRBV28,.,TGTGCCAGCAGCGACTCCGACGTGACGACCTACGAGCAGTACTTC,CASSDSDVTTYEQYF
.,TRBJ2-5,TRBV6-6,TRBD2,TGTGCCAGCAGAGACGGTACTAGCGTGGGGGGGACCCAGTACTTC,CASRDGTSVGGTQYF